This T cell receptor (beta chain) was sequenced for a study of graft-versus-host responses after intestinal transplantation. Study as a whole: The recipients all started with anti-thymocyte globulin induction and then took tacrolimus and steroids for two to four years. Findings and caveats of the study: In recipient marrow, GvH clones were found, and some appeared first in ileum or blood.

This clone appeared a few times. Antigen: not known. Per germline, CDR1 LNHDA and CDR2 SQIVND (reference sequence). V gave up 5 bases and J gave up 8 bases, with 12 bases separating them. The CDR3 covers 12 residues. Processing was applied to graft tissue in order to liberate intraepithelial and lamina propria lymphocytes. Only in-frame clones appear in the TCRdb table, and some are missing; sequencing was by immunoSEQ multiplex PCR. This table has 11,000 to 15,000 clones, 77% appearing once. This rearrangement joins TRBV19 to TRBJ1-2, with a tentative D call TRBD1 (6 bases). The input for sequencing was ileum tissue, taken 26 to 27 days after intestinal transplant. The source of this sequence is a human patient who received an intestinal transplant, so some T cells may come from the graft donor. DNA of the CDR3: TGTGCCAGTAGTTACCAGGGGAGAGGCTACACCTTC. This encodes CASSYQGRGYTF.